This entry features one T cell receptor (beta chain) sequence. The specificity of this receptor is unknown. Qualities for individual bases were not recorded, and no much larger clone is one base off. The sample is drawn from a study of early T cells in non-severe SARS-CoV-2 infection (dated by TCRdb to about 2021). About the full investigation: Because TCR sequencing was done on bulk RNA from unsorted whole blood, the alpha and beta chains could not be paired.

Libraries were constructed by 5' RACE. TCRdb shows the sequencer as NextSeq 500. To correct for sequencing error and PCR bias, the TCR library protocol tagged individual cDNA molecules with unique molecular identifiers. TCR alpha and beta chains were both sequenced, and the abundances of alpha and beta sequences in each sample were closely correlated with each other. Concerning the study's data processing: Decombinator V4 was used to annotate TCR sequences for V gene, J gene and CDR3. Expanded TCRs were defined as changing significantly between any two time points under a Poisson model with p below 0.0001. TCR abundances were normalised to the total number of TCRs sequenced in each sample and reported as counts per million. MAIT TCRs were defined by TRAV1-2 paired with TRAJ12, TRAJ20 or TRAJ33, and iNKT TCRs by TRAV10 paired with TRAJ18. A search of VDJdb, accessed on 1 November 2021, was run for TCRs annotated to CMV, EBV and SARS-CoV-2, with TCRs annotated for multiple antigens excluded. TCRdb passed the public sequencing reads through fastp at Q25 and MiXCR, retaining productive beta sequences. Rows are combined by CDR3 protein, so each entry shows the most common genes and DNA. These V and J calls originate from TCRdb's pipeline instead of the authors' own analysis. Present in this sample are 75,000 to 100,000 distinct CDR3 sequences, around 16% of which were seen just once. Around 1.3% of the sample is held by the ten biggest clonotypes.

Inclusive of the bounding cysteine and phenylalanine, the CDR3 is 16 residues long. The retained sequence is limited to the CDR3, 48 bases, with the frame set at the first base. The germline V gene (reference sequence) provides CDR1 LNHDA and CDR2 SQIVND. Germline trimming: 1 base from V, 1 base from J; junction bases outside gene matches: 4. This was a case-control study nested in a cohort of healthcare workers in London, UK, who had nasopharyngeal swab PCR tests and blood samples taken every week. Healthcare workers were recruited during the week of the UK lockdown, between 23 and 31 March 2020, and followed weekly for up to about 15 weeks. Points the paper makes about the study in general: VDJdb matching was skewed toward anti-spike CD8 responses and likely underestimated virus-specific expansions, missing private and CD4 specificities.

The receptor's source is an adult who was a healthcare worker with PCR-confirmed SARS-CoV-2 infection or an uninfected control (not recorded which). This chain is built from TRBV19 and TRBJ2-7, and TRBD1 matches 10 of the central bases. The sample was whole blood. Here is the DNA: TGTGCCAGTAGTATAGCCTCGGGACAGGGGTCCTACGAGCAGTACTTC. It translates to CASSIASGQGSYEQYF. Outside the CDR3, residues come from the reference TRBV19 and TRBJ2-7 proteins, so the full variable domain is: DGGITQSPKYLFRKEGQNVTLSCEQNLNHDAMYWYRQDPGQGLRLIYYSQIVNDFQKGDIAEGYSVSREKKESFPLTVTSAQKNPTAFYLCASSIASGQGSYEQYFGPGTRLTVT.